The 26 T cell receptor beta chains presented below share a single source sample, sequenced in a study of shared clonotypes between healthy human individuals. TCRdb keeps only in-frame clones here, not all; method: immunoSEQ multiplex PCR. The sample has roughly 1,000,000 clones; roughly 74% are singletons. The source material was memory CD4+ T cells from PBMCs. The subset was: CD45RA-negative fraction. The receptors here all came from a man aged 18 to 30 in good health. Some clones in this sample may be carry-over from other donors' samples.

This CDR3 is CASNGIRDRAIETQYF. The CDR3 DNA reads as TGTGCCAGCAATGGAATTCGGGACAGGGCTATAGAGACCCAGTACTTC. The gene calls are TRBV2 and TRBJ2-5, with 9 bases that match TRBD1. The CDR3 loop spans 16 amino acids. V gave up 7 bases and J gave up 4 bases; unmatched junction bases: 13. Germline V gives CDR1 SNHLY, CDR2 FYNNEI. Variable domain in full (rest from reference TRBV2 and TRBJ2-5): EPEVTQTPSHQVTQMGQEVILRCVPISNHLYFYWYRQILGQKVEFLVSFYNNEISEKSEIFDDQFSVERPDGSNFTLKIRSTKLEDSAMYFCASNGIRDRAIETQYFGPGTRLLVL.

This chain links TRBV19 with TRBJ1-5; D gene ambiguous. The CDR3 runs 14 residues. Trimming removed 4 bases from V and 5 bases from J, with 12 bases in between. The germline V gene encodes CDR1 LNHDA and CDR2 SQIVND (reference sequence). The CDR3 DNA reads TGTGCCAGTAGTACCCTCCGGTTGGATCAGCCCCAGCATTTT. Its protein is CASSTLRLDQPQHF.

This chain connects TRBV5-1 to TRBJ2-7, with 10 bases matching TRBD1. The CDR3 runs to 14 residues. With V trimmed by 4 bases and J by 3 bases, 4 bases remained unmatched. Germline assignment: CDR1 SGHRS and CDR2 YFSETQ. CDR3: CASSAGTGVYEQYF. CDR3 coding DNA: TGCGCCAGCAGCGCCGGGACAGGGGTCTACGAGCAGTACTTC.

The J gene is TRBJ2-1, the V gene TRBV18; TRBD1 matches 8 bases. Germline-derived CDR1 and CDR2 are KGHSH and LQKENI. J lost 6 bases, V lost 0 bases, and 4 bases had no gene match. The CDR3 loop spans 15 amino acids. This CDR3 is CASSPPRTGTNEQFF. The CDR3 DNA sequence: TGTGCCAGCTCACCACCGCGGACAGGGACCAATGAGCAGTTCTTC.

The V call is TRBV10-1, the J call TRBJ1-1; the D gene is possibly TRBD1 (6 bases). Germline CDR1 and CDR2: WNHNN and SYGVQD (reference sequence). The V end was cut by 2 bases, the J end by 5 bases, with 15 bases between. This CDR3 contains 15 residues. The CDR3 DNA sequence: TGCGCCAGCAGTGAGGGTAGGCAGGGGAGGACTGAAGCTTTCTTT. It specifies CASSEGRQGRTEAFF.

This clone is a singleton in its sample. V gene TRBV5-1 combines with J gene TRBJ1-2; 12 bases fit TRBD1. Germline assignment: CDR1 SGHRS and CDR2 YFSETQ. This CDR3 has 15 amino acids. With 4 bases clipped from V and 8 bases from J, the junction kept 9 bases outside the gene matches. CDR3 nucleotide sequence: TGCGCCAGCAGCCGGCCGGGACAGGGGGCGGACGGCTACACCTTC. Translated: CASSRPGQGADGYTF.

This chain uses TRBV4-1 with TRBJ2-5; 8 bases are shared with TRBD1. The V and J ends lost 1 base and 11 bases, in that order; junction bases with no gene match: 9. Germline CDR1 and CDR2: MGHRA and YSYEKL. The CDR3 is made up of 14 amino acids. The chain's CDR3 is CASSQGQGAREQYF. Written as DNA, the CDR3 is TGCGCCAGCAGCCAAGGGCAGGGGGCTCGGGAGCAGTACTTC.

The chain joins TRBV19 to TRBJ1-2, with a tentative D call TRBD1 (6 bases). Germline-derived CDR1 and CDR2 are LNHDA and SQIVND (reference sequence). V was clipped by 5 bases and J by 3 bases, with 16 bases between them. The CDR3 length is 15 residues. CDR3 sequence (DNA): TGTGCCAGTAGTGCCAGGGCGGACAGACACTATGGCTACACCTTC. Translated: CASSARADRHYGYTF.

The rearrangement links TRBV7-3 to TRBJ2-5; D remains ambiguous. Germline V gives CDR1 SGHTA, CDR2 FQGTGA. Trimming cost V 0 bases and J 2 bases, with 13 bases left between them. The CDR3 has 16 amino acids. The CDR3 coding sequence is TGTGCCAGCAGCTTAACTGTGGGCTTGGGGCAAGAGACCCAGTACTTC. It codes for CASSLTVGLGQETQYF.

As for this clone: This sample also contains other DNA sequences that code for the same CDR3. The V and J genes are TRBV29-1 and TRBJ2-7; D is unclear. Germline V gives CDR1 SQVTM, CDR2 ANQGSEA. CDR3 length equals 12 residues. V was trimmed by 4 bases and J by 1 base, leaving 8 bases between them. The CDR3 nucleotides read TGCAGCGTTGCGTCAGGATCCTACGAGCAGTACTTC. It specifies CSVASGSYEQYF.

The chain employs TRBV4-3 and TRBJ2-3; 10 bases agree with TRBD2. The CDR3 covers 15 residues. Trimming at V came to 3 bases and at J to 3 bases, leaving 3 bases not matched to a gene. Germline values: CDR1 LGHNA, CDR2 YSLEER. The CDR3 DNA sequence: TGCGCCAGCAGCCACGAAGCGGGAGGGACAGATACGCAGTATTTT. As protein: CASSHEAGGTDTQYF.

This clone was picked up many times. The chain is built from TRBV18 and TRBJ2-1; 10 bases agree with TRBD1. Germline V gene sequence: CDR1 KGHSH, CDR2 LQKENI. This CDR3 is 13 amino acids long. V lost 4 bases to trimming and J lost 9 bases; unmatched junction nucleotides: 3. The DNA for the CDR3 is TGTGCCAGCTCACGACAGGGGGCAAGTGAGCAGTTCTTC. Translating gives CASSRQGASEQFF.

This clone was counted once. This sequence joins TRBV5-1 and TRBJ2-3, with D perhaps matching TRBD1 (5 bases). The CDR3 contains 15 residues. V was trimmed by 4 bases and J by 2 bases, leaving 14 bases between them. Germline V gene lookup returns CDR1 SGHRS and CDR2 YFSETQ. Here the CDR3 reads CASSRTIDLTDTQYF. DNA of the CDR3: TGCGCCAGCAGCAGGACAATCGACCTCACAGATACGCAGTATTTT.

The genes are TRBV28 and TRBJ2-1; 8 bases agree with TRBD1. The CDR3 has 14 residues. Germline V CDR1 and CDR2: MDHEN, SYDVKM. Germline trimming cut 1 base from V and 6 bases from J; bases unmatched to any gene: 2. The CDR3 region is CASSLYDRGNEQFF. The CDR3 DNA is TGTGCCAGCAGTTTATATGACAGGGGCAATGAGCAGTTCTTC.

V and J are TRBV7-2 and TRBJ1-5, with D perhaps TRBD1 (6 bases). CDR3 length: 16 amino acids. Germline V gives CDR1 SGHTA, CDR2 FQGNSA. V dropped 5 bases and J dropped 7 bases, with 21 bases sitting between them. This chain's CDR3 is CASSKQSRTVGQPQHF. CDR3 DNA: TGTGCCAGCAGCAAACAATCTAGGACAGTTGGGCAGCCCCAGCATTTT.

This sequence joins TRBV7-8 and TRBJ2-2; D is unclear. Trimming took 3 bases from V and 0 from J, leaving 5 bases between them. In germline, CDR1 is SGHVS, CDR2 FQNEAQ. The CDR3 is made up of 14 amino acids. CDR3 DNA sequence: TGTGCCAGCAGCTTCGGACCGAACACCGGGGAGCTGTTTTTT. Amino acids: CASSFGPNTGELFF.

The chain has TRBV10-3 and TRBJ2-3; TRBD2 aligns across 8 bases. This CDR3 spans 13 amino acids. CDR1 and CDR2 (germline): ENHRY, SYGVKD. J gave up 3 bases and V 10 bases, and 6 bases lay outside the gene matches. The CDR3, as DNA: TGTGCCACCGGGGGGGCTGGGACAGATACGCAGTATTTT. This gives the protein CATGGAGTDTQYF.

The chain employs TRBV2 and TRBJ2-6; no reliable D call. The CDR3 has 12 amino acids. The germline V and J ends were trimmed by 7 bases and 4 bases, with 5 bases remaining between them. CDR1 SNHLY and CDR2 FYNNEI come from the germline V gene. DNA of the CDR3: TGTGCCAGCATAGGCGGGGCCAACGTCCTGACTTTC. This codes for CASIGGANVLTF.

This clone was seen a single time. The CDR3 coding sequence is TGTGCCAGCAGTTACTCAATGGGGAACACTGAAGCTTTCTTT. Translating it yields CASSYSMGNTEAFF. The J gene is TRBJ1-1, the V gene TRBV6-5; D is uncertain. This CDR3 has 14 amino acids. Germline CDR1 MNHEY, CDR2 SVGAGI. V was trimmed by 0 bases and J by 1 base, leaving 6 bases between them.

This CDR3 reads CASSLGGQNQPQHF. The CDR3 DNA reads as TGTGCCAGCAGCTTGGGGGGCCAAAATCAGCCCCAGCATTTT. The V and J genes are TRBV5-4 and TRBJ1-5, with D perhaps matching TRBD1 (5 bases). This CDR3 has 14 amino acids. The germline V gene encodes CDR1 SGHNT and CDR2 YYREEE (reference sequence). The V end was cut by 0 bases, the J end by 4 bases, with 8 bases between.

J is TRBJ1-2 and V is TRBV28; TRBD1 matches at 7 bases. CDR1 and CDR2 from the germline V gene are MDHEN and SYDVKM. With 2 bases clipped from V and 3 bases from J, the junction kept 12 bases outside the gene matches. The CDR3 covers 17 residues. CDR3 sequence reads: CASSLGTMGQPYYGYTF. CDR3 sequence (DNA): TGTGCCAGCAGTTTAGGGACCATGGGACAGCCTTACTATGGCTACACCTTC.

The rearrangement joins TRBV19 to TRBJ2-2; TRBD2 is a possible D gene (5 bases). CDR3 size: 14 residues. Germline-derived CDR1 and CDR2 are LNHDA and SQIVND (reference sequence). V lost 6 bases, J lost 5 bases, and 13 bases lay in between. The CDR3 reads CASRGVGRTGELFF. The DNA for the CDR3 is TGTGCCAGTAGGGGAGTCGGTCGGACCGGGGAGCTGTTTTTT. The entire variable domain, with the rest obtained from reference TRBV19 and TRBJ2-2, is as follows: DGGITQSPKYLFRKEGQNVTLSCEQNLNHDAMYWYRQDPGQGLRLIYYSQIVNDFQKGDIAEGYSVSREKKESFPLTVTSAQKNPTAFYLCASRGVGRTGELFFGEGSRLTVL.

The V and J genes are TRBV19 and TRBJ1-1; D is unclear. The CDR3 is 13 amino acids. The germline CDR1 and CDR2 sequences are LNHDA and SQIVND (reference sequence). V shed 5 bases and J shed 6 bases, with 13 bases lying between them. The CDR3: CASSLLLGPEAFF. CDR3 nucleotides: TGTGCCAGTAGTCTACTCTTGGGCCCTGAAGCTTTCTTT. Together with reference TRBV19 and TRBJ1-1, the CDR3 gives the full variable domain: DGGITQSPKYLFRKEGQNVTLSCEQNLNHDAMYWYRQDPGQGLRLIYYSQIVNDFQKGDIAEGYSVSREKKESFPLTVTSAQKNPTAFYLCASSLLLGPEAFFGQGTRLTVV.

CDR3 sequence (DNA): TGTGCCAGCAGCTCCGGGACTAGCGGGAGTAGTGATGAGCAGTTCTTC. Protein: CASSSGTSGSSDEQFF. The gene calls are TRBV7-7 and TRBJ2-1; TRBD2 matches 14 bases. The CDR3 loop spans 16 amino acids. Germline values: CDR1 SSHAT, CDR2 FNYEAQ (reference sequence). The J segment lost 8 bases and the V segment lost 4 bases, leaving 7 bases of the junction unmatched.

The chain recombines TRBV5-4 with TRBJ2-2, with 9 bases lining up with TRBD2. Trimming at V came to 6 bases and at J to 2 bases, leaving 11 bases not matched to a gene. The CDR3 extends over 17 amino acids. CDR1 is SGHNT, CDR2 YYREEE, per germline (reference sequence). The CDR3 nucleotides read TGTGCCAGCACGGGTAGCGGGAGTCTCGGTAACACCGGGGAGCTGTTTTTT. It codes for CASTGSGSLGNTGELFF.

The gene calls are TRBV11-1 and TRBJ2-3; 9 bases match TRBD2. V was pared by 5 bases and J by 6 bases, with 9 bases of the junction left unmatched. This CDR3 comprises 15 residues. Germline V lookup: CDR1 SGHAT, CDR2 FQDESV (reference sequence). The DNA for the CDR3 is TGTGCCAGCAGCGCTAGCGGGACTTTTGGGGATACGCAGTATTTT. Its protein is CASSASGTFGDTQYF.